This T cell receptor beta chain is from a study of STAT5B mutations in CD4+ large granular lymphocyte leukemia (dated by TCRdb to the early 2020s). A note on the overall study: Among healthy controls, the CDR3 'QG' motif was associated with a particular HLA allele. The TCRbeta repertoires of CD4+ T-cell large granular lymphocyte leukemia patients were compared with the TCRbeta repertoires of healthy blood donors. Flow cytometry on FACSCanto II or FACSVerse confirmed that purified fractions exceeded 95% purity among lymphocytes. What the research found in general, with its limitations: Each patient's main leukemic clonotypes were private, but approximately 27% of these clonotypes showed up at low frequency in the non-leukemic repertoires of other patients. TRBV06-family usage was enriched among the top patient clones (8/27) compared with healthy controls (2/35). The data were not HLA-matched, and the higher clonality in CD4+ T-LGLL than in CD8+ T-LGLL could be due to the relatively small sample size. Greater clonality appeared to be present in CD4-sorted patient repertoires than in healthy CD4+ repertoires, and the difference was retained after the putative leukemic clones were removed.

Regarding this clone: What antigen it recognizes has not been identified. Base-call qualities are not available, and no considerably larger clone is one nucleotide away.

Deletion took 6 bases off V and 0 bases off J, with a span of 18 bases between the germline ends. Sequences LNHDA (CDR1) and SQIVND (CDR2) are obtained from the germline V gene (reference sequence). The CDR3 covers 17 residues, taking in both the cysteine and the phenylalanine. Only the CDR3 region is kept as DNA, spanning 51 bases read in frame from base 1. TCRbeta rearrangements were sequenced from genomic DNA using the immunoSEQ assay at survey resolution. Processing in the source paper ran as follows. In the TCR sequencing data, the lowest productive clonotype frequency that could be detected was 2.59 x 10-5. Only productive TCRbeta rearrangements, meaning sequences that were complete and in-frame, were kept for the analyses. Clonality for each sample was calculated as Simpson clonality in the immunoSEQ Analyzer version 3.0. Clones were grouped by frequency into very rare, small, medium, large (1-20%) or hyperexpanded (>20%) categories. Generation probabilities were estimated with OLGA 1.2.3, V-gene circos plots were generated with VDJtools, specificities were searched for in VDJdb, and CDR3 motifs were identified with GLIPH. The clones in this table, taken by TCRdb from immuneACCESS, are in-frame only. Not every clone is retained; where verified, under half of the shortfall comes from an unresolved V gene, and the cause of the rest is unknown. V and J calls and clone size come straight from that table; D and trimming were deduced from the DNA. The sample table lists 48,000 or so clones, roughly two thirds of them with a count of one. The top ten hold approximately 1.5% of the sample.

The healthy control group was made up of more than 35 blood donors, and the Finnish Red Cross blood service supplied their buffy coats. All TCR-sequenced material derived from peripheral blood: patient blood samples and healthy donor buffy coats. Peripheral blood mononuclear cells were isolated by Ficoll-Hypaque gradient centrifugation. CD4+ cells were magnetically purified from the buffy coats of healthy controls. The Gentra Puregene Cell and Tissue kit was used to extract genomic DNA, and a Qubit 2.0 fluorometer was used to measure the amount of genomic DNA. The sample taken for sequencing was CD4+ T cells from blood buffy coats. Recombination connected TRBV19 to TRBJ1-5, and TRBD1 may be the D gene, going by 5 matching bases. This receptor was obtained from a human donor in good health. Here is the DNA: TGTGCCAGTAGAACAGGCAACCTGCTTTATAGCAATCAGCCCCAGCATTTT. Its protein reads: CASRTGNLLYSNQPQHF.